This T cell receptor (beta chain) was recorded in a study of Ad26.COV2.S vaccination and SARS-CoV-2 variants. V lost 4 bases, J lost 10 bases, and 17 bases lay in between. CDR3 size: 15 residues. CDR1 is LGHDT and CDR2 is YNNKEL in the germline V gene (reference sequence). Comment on this clone: Its antigen remains unidentified.

Data came from immunoSEQ multiplex PCR; TCRdb stores just in-frame clones and leaves some out. The data contain 300,000 to 400,000 clones, 87% of them singletons. Treatment noted: over 15 received Ad26.COV2.S at low or high dose, single or two shots; roughly 5 received placebo; per-sample allocation not given. It was on day 63 after the first vaccine or placebo injection that samples were taken. Study observations and caveats: Placebo recipients had lower spike-specific TCR breadth than vaccine recipients.

This sequence joins TRBV3-1 (or the pseudogene TRBV3-2) and TRBJ1-6, with a tentative D call TRBD1 (6 bases). The sample was peripheral blood, taken in a trial of Ad26.COV2.S vaccine versus placebo. The clonotype originates from a person between 18 and 65 years old who received the Ad26.COV2.S COVID-19 vaccine or a placebo. Here the CDR3 reads CASSRSGERGSPLHF. The CDR3 DNA reads TGTGCCAGCAGCCGTTCAGGGGAGAGGGGATCACCCCTCCACTTT.